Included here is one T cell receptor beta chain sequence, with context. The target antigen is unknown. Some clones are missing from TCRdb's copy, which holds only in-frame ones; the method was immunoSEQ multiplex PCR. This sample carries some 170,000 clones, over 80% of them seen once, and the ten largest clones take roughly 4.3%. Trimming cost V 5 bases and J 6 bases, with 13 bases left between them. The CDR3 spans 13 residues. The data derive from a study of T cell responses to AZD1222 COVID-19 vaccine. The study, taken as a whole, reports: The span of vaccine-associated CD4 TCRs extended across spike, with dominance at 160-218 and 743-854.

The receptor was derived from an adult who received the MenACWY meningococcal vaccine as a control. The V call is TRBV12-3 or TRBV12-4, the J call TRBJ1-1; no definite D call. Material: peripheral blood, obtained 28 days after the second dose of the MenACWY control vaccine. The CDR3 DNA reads TGTGCCAGCAGTCCCCTGGGCGGAGCTGAAGCTTTCTTT. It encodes CASSPLGGAEAFF.